A single sample is the source of the 27 T cell receptor beta chains below, sequenced in a study of control samples from healthy donors and cancer patients. The method was immunoSEQ multiplex PCR; TCRdb's version includes in-frame clones alone and lacks a portion of them. The profile shows approximately 40,000 clones, about 93% of them singletons. What was sequenced was blood. The receptors were gathered from a woman aged 50 to 60 in good health.

This chain's CDR3 is CASSQHPGSSYEQYF. As DNA, the CDR3 is TGTGCCAGCAGCCAACACCCGGGGAGCTCCTACGAGCAGTACTTC. The rearrangement uses TRBV3-1 (or the pseudogene TRBV3-2) and TRBJ2-7; a weak D match, TRBD2 (5 bases). Germline loops: CDR1 LGHDT, CDR2 YNNKEL (reference sequence). There are 15 residues in the CDR3. The V gene lost 2 bases and the J gene lost 0 bases, with 11 bases spanning the gap.

This clone was observed a single time. The rearrangement joins TRBV7-3 to TRBJ1-1; 7 bases fit TRBD1. Germline V gene data show CDR1 as SGHTA and CDR2 as FQGTGA. The J segment lost 8 bases and the V segment lost 5 bases, leaving 8 bases of the junction unmatched. There are 13 residues in the CDR3. CDR3 DNA sequence: TGTGCCAGCAGCCAGGGGGGCAGGCAAGAAGCTTTCTTT. It codes for CASSQGGRQEAFF. Full variable domain (outside the CDR3, taken from reference TRBV7-3 and TRBJ1-1): GAGVSQTPSNKVTEKGKYVELRCDPISGHTALYWYRQSLGQGPEFLIYFQGTGAADDSGLPNDRFFAVRPEGSVSTLKIQRTERGDSAVYLCASSQGGRQEAFFGQGTRLTVV.

V and J are TRBV6-1 and TRBJ1-4; 10 nucleotides agree with TRBD1. Germline loops: CDR1 MNHNS, CDR2 SASEGT. The J segment lost 4 bases and the V segment lost 3 bases, leaving 8 bases of the junction unmatched. CDR3 length equals 17 residues. The chain's CDR3 is CASSESDRGQYNEKLFF. CDR3 in DNA: TGTGCCAGCAGTGAGTCAGACAGGGGGCAATATAATGAAAAACTGTTTTTT.

The gene calls are TRBV30 and TRBJ2-7; TRBD1 matches at 12 bases. The V gene's germline CDR1 is GTSNPN and CDR2 SVGIG (reference sequence). With 5 bases clipped from V and 5 bases from J, the junction kept 10 bases outside the gene matches. There are 15 residues in the CDR3. The CDR3 here is CAWHRGQGAGDEQYF. CDR3 DNA sequence: TGTGCCTGGCACCGGGGACAGGGGGCCGGAGACGAGCAGTACTTC.

The V call is TRBV19, the J call TRBJ2-1, with 7 bases identical to TRBD2. Germline loops: CDR1 LNHDA, CDR2 SQIVND (reference sequence). J was trimmed by 2 bases and V by 0 bases; bases with no gene match: 4. The CDR3 is 16 residues long. The CDR3 here is CASSIDRAGTYNEQFF. CDR3 nucleotides: TGTGCCAGTAGTATAGATCGAGCGGGGACCTACAATGAGCAGTTCTTC.

This sequence joins TRBV18 and TRBJ1-5; D call uncertain. The V end was cut by 5 bases, the J end by 0 bases, with 5 bases between. Germline V CDR1 and CDR2: KGHSH, LQKENI. CDR3 size: 13 residues. CDR3 DNA: TGTGCCAGCTCAAAGGATAGCAATCAGCCCCAGCATTTT. As protein: CASSKDSNQPQHF.

The V gene is TRBV15, the J gene TRBJ1-5; tentatively, D is TRBD1 (5 bases). CDR1 and CDR2 (germline): LNHNV, YYDKDF (reference sequence). The CDR3 contains 12 residues. The ends were cut back, 5 bases at V and 9 bases at J, with 11 bases in the middle. The CDR3 DNA follows: TGTGCCACCAGCGGACAAGAATTGCCCCAGCATTTT. Amino acids: CATSGQELPQHF.

J is TRBJ1-1 and V is TRBV7-2, with 9 bases aligning to TRBD1. CDR3 length: 15 residues. Germline assignment: CDR1 SGHTA and CDR2 FQGNSA. Trimming cost V 0 bases and J 4 bases; bases outside gene matches: 3. CDR3 loop: CASSLALGQGTEAFF. As DNA, the CDR3 is TGTGCCAGCAGCTTAGCGCTGGGACAGGGCACTGAAGCTTTCTTT.

The V and J genes are TRBV6-5 and TRBJ2-7; 7 bases are a match to TRBD2. Trimming took 8 bases from V and 3 from J; bases not matched to a gene: 4. Per the germline V gene, CDR1 is MNHEY and CDR2 is SVGAGI. CDR3 length: 12 residues. The CDR3 nucleotides read TGTGCCAGCGGGACTACCCGCTACGAGCAGTACTTC. Translation gives CASGTTRYEQYF.

The chain combines TRBV28 with TRBJ2-1; 7 bases align to TRBD1. After removal of 3 bases from V and 8 bases from J, the junction contained 4 bases not matched to a gene. This CDR3 has 13 amino acids. Germline V gene lookup returns CDR1 MDHEN and CDR2 SYDVKM. CDR3 DNA: TGTGCCAGCAGTTTGACAGGGACCGATGAGCAGTTCTTC. It specifies CASSLTGTDEQFF.

The rearrangement uses TRBV2 and TRBJ1-1, with D possibly TRBD1 on 6 matching bases. This CDR3 is 13 amino acids long. Deletions cut 6 bases from V and 4 bases from J, with 12 bases between. The V gene's germline CDR1 is SNHLY and CDR2 FYNNEI. DNA for the CDR3: TGTGCCAGCAGCCTGGACAGCCTCACTGAAGCTTTCTTT. It codes for CASSLDSLTEAFF.

This CDR3 is CASSPRQNSPLHF. In DNA form, the CDR3 reads TGTGCCAGCAGCCCCAGACAGAATTCACCCCTCCACTTT. The V call is TRBV6-5, the J call TRBJ1-6; D may be TRBD1 (5 bases). V was cut by 6 bases and J by 7 bases, with 10 bases left in between. Germline-derived CDR1 and CDR2 are MNHEY and SVGAGI. This CDR3 has 13 amino acids.

CDR3 nucleotide sequence: TGCGCCAGCAGCCAAGACACGATAACAGGGGGCCGTGGAAACACCATATATTTT. It encodes CASSQDTITGGRGNTIYF. The chain has TRBV4-3 and TRBJ1-3; 9 bases are a match to TRBD1. Germline V gene lookup returns CDR1 LGHNA and CDR2 YSLEER. CDR3 size: 18 residues. The V gene end was trimmed by 0 bases and the J gene end by 3 bases; junction bases not matched to a gene: 9.

This sequence joins TRBV7-9 and TRBJ1-5; no reliable D call. In germline, CDR1 is SEHNR, CDR2 FQNEAQ (reference sequence). This CDR3 has 14 residues. The V end was cut by 1 base, the J end by 3 bases, with 7 bases between. The CDR3 protein is CASSLGAANQPQHF. In nucleotides, the CDR3 is TGTGCCAGCAGCTTAGGGGCAGCCAATCAGCCCCAGCATTTT. Together with reference TRBV7-9 and TRBJ1-5, the CDR3 gives the full variable domain: DTGVSQNPRHKITKRGQNVTFRCDPISEHNRLYWYRQTLGQGPEFLTYFQNEAQLEKSRLLSDRFSAERPKGSFSTLEIQRTEQGDSAMYLCASSLGAANQPQHFGDGTRLSIL.

The V call is TRBV7-9, the J call TRBJ2-2, with D perhaps matching TRBD1 or TRBD2 (5 bases each). The CDR3 has 15 residues. The V end lost 5 bases, the J end lost 5 bases, and 15 bases lay between the germline ends. Germline V gives CDR1 SEHNR, CDR2 FQNEAQ (reference sequence). CDR3 in amino acids: CASSKGRGGTGELFF. The CDR3 DNA sequence: TGTGCCAGCAGCAAGGGACGGGGCGGTACCGGGGAGCTGTTTTTT.

Only one count was recorded for this clone. The V gene is TRBV28, the J gene TRBJ1-1; TRBD1 matches 8 bases. The germline V gene has CDR1 MDHEN and CDR2 SYDVKM. This CDR3 has 12 amino acids. The junction had 3 bases not matched to a gene; V was cut back by 1 base and J by 11 bases. Written as DNA, the CDR3 is TGTGCCAGCAGTTTATACAGGGGGGTGGCTTTCTTT. Amino acid sequence: CASSLYRGVAFF.

The CDR3 is CASSLVGVNNEQFF. DNA for the CDR3: TGTGCCAGCAGCTTAGTAGGGGTTAACAATGAGCAGTTCTTC. The V and J genes are TRBV5-5 and TRBJ2-1; TRBD1 might be the D (5 bases). The CDR3 loop spans 14 amino acids. Trimming took 2 bases from V and 5 from J, leaving 11 bases between them. The germline CDR1 and CDR2 sequences are SGHKS and YYEKEE (reference sequence).

This chain uses TRBV6-2 or TRBV6-3 with TRBJ2-3; 14 bases line up with TRBD2. After removal of 2 bases from V and 10 bases from J, the junction contained 8 bases not matched to a gene. The CDR3 runs 16 residues. Looked up from germline, CDR1 is MNHEY and CDR2 is SVGEGT. The CDR3 DNA sequence: TGTGCCAGCAGTTACCGACTAGCGGGGGGGCTTCAGGCGCAGTATTTT. Amino acid sequence: CASSYRLAGGLQAQYF.

The chain is built from TRBV30 and TRBJ2-1; D gene ambiguous. Germline CDR1 is GTSNPN and CDR2 is SVGIG (reference sequence). CDR3 length: 13 amino acids. V was trimmed by 1 base and J by 7 bases, leaving 11 bases between them. CDR3 bases: TGTGCCTGGAGTGCCCTTTCCCTTAATGAGCAGTTCTTC. This translates into CAWSALSLNEQFF.

This chain uses TRBV29-1 with TRBJ2-4, with 7 bases fitting TRBD1. Looked up from germline, CDR1 is SQVTM and CDR2 is ANQGSEA. V gave up 6 bases and J gave up 12 bases; unmatched junction bases: 11. The CDR3 extends over 12 amino acids. The CDR3 sequence is CSVARQGTTQYF. CDR3 nucleotide sequence: TGCAGCGTAGCACGACAGGGCACGACTCAGTACTTC.

This chain links TRBV5-1 with TRBJ1-3; no clear D. V was pared by 4 bases and J by 0 bases, with 11 bases between. Germline values: CDR1 SGHRS, CDR2 YFSETQ. This CDR3 comprises 15 residues. The CDR3 protein is CASSVDAVSGNTIYF. DNA of the CDR3: TGCGCCAGCAGCGTGGACGCAGTCTCTGGAAACACCATATATTTT.

The chain carries TRBV3-1 (or the pseudogene TRBV3-2) and TRBJ1-1; 7 nucleotides match TRBD1. Trimming at V came to 1 base and at J to 4 bases, leaving 3 bases not matched to a gene. CDR1 is LGHDT, CDR2 YNNKEL, per germline (reference sequence). The CDR3 is made up of 14 amino acids. The CDR3 sequence: CASSQGRGRTEAFF. In DNA, the CDR3 is TGTGCCAGCAGCCAAGGTAGGGGGCGCACTGAAGCTTTCTTT.

CDR3 in DNA: TGTGCCAGCAGCATACCGGGACAGGGAATCCTTAATGAGCAGTTCTTC. Its translation is CASSIPGQGILNEQFF. The V call is TRBV7-2, the J call TRBJ2-1; 9 bases match TRBD1. This CDR3 is 16 amino acids long. CDR1 is SGHTA and CDR2 is FQGNSA in the germline V gene. V trimming: 5 bases; J trimming: 7 bases; junction bases outside the gene matches: 12.

This chain uses TRBV30 with TRBJ1-2; D not resolved. Germline V CDR1 and CDR2: GTSNPN, SVGIG (reference sequence). V lost 1 base and J lost 4, with 13 bases in between. This CDR3 region has 14 residues. This CDR3 reads CAWSDPGIIYGYTF. In DNA form, the CDR3 reads TGTGCCTGGAGTGACCCCGGTATCATCTATGGCTACACCTTC.

This chain joins TRBV2 and TRBJ2-2; a possible D gene is TRBD1 (6 bases). This CDR3 has 14 amino acids. Trimming removed 5 bases at V and 2 bases at J, with 9 bases between. Germline V gives CDR1 SNHLY, CDR2 FYNNEI. CDR3 DNA sequence: TGTGCCAGCAGTCTACAGGGAAACACCGGGGAGCTGTTTTTT. Amino acid sequence: CASSLQGNTGELFF.

The chain is built from TRBV10-2 and TRBJ1-4; the match to TRBD1 covers 8 bases. The V segment lost 5 bases and the J segment 5 bases; nucleotides outside the gene matches: 1. The CDR3 consists of 13 residues. Germline loops: CDR1 WSHSY, CDR2 SAAADI. CDR3 protein: CASSPGGNEKLFF. In DNA, the CDR3 is TGCGCCAGCAGTCCAGGGGGCAATGAAAAACTGTTTTTT.

The rearrangement links TRBV27 to TRBJ1-2; D remains unclear. Germline V gives CDR1 MNHEY, CDR2 SMNVEV (reference sequence). Trimming cost V 6 bases and J 6 bases, with 14 bases left between them. This CDR3 contains 13 residues. The DNA for the CDR3 is TGTGCCAGCAGGGTCGCCGGTCTCCATGGCTACACCTTC. Translated, it gives CASRVAGLHGYTF.